This T cell receptor (beta chain) was profiled in a study of CD4+ T cells in melanoma. Study results and limitations: Neoantigen-specific CD4+ T cells in melanoma reportedly had diverse differentiation states. A reported correlation linked neoantigen-specific CD4+ T cells to CD8+, macrophage and B cell function.

To note about this clone: Its target is not known.

Data came from immunoSEQ multiplex PCR; TCRdb stores just in-frame clones and leaves some out. Among 140,000 or so clones listed, about nine tenths were seen once. The CDR3 is made up of 15 amino acids. CDR1 MNHNS and CDR2 SASEGT come from the germline V gene. V was clipped by 2 bases and J by 8 bases, with 15 bases between them. The rearrangement joins TRBV6-1 to TRBJ1-4, with D uncertain. The receptor comes from a human donor with melanoma. Here the CDR3 reads CASSEPRGRGEKLFF. The DNA for the CDR3 is TGTGCCAGCAGTGAACCGCGAGGGCGAGGGGAAAAACTGTTTTTT.